These 28 T cell receptor beta chains originate from one sample sequenced in a study of immune characterization of retroperitoneal liposarcoma. Each CDR3 protein gets one entry after TCRdb re-called the PCR reads with MiXCR. The table lists several thousand distinct CDR3 sequences, over 40% of them singletons. Input material: tumor tissue. These receptors originate from a male donor with retroperitoneal liposarcoma.

The chain links TRBV6-6 to TRBJ1-1; D call uncertain. The germline V and J ends were trimmed by 1 base and 4 bases, with 10 bases remaining between them. The length of the CDR3 is 14 residues. Germline CDR1 and CDR2: MNHNY and SVGAGI (reference sequence). CDR3 amino acids: CASSYYGEGTEAFF. In DNA form, the CDR3 reads TGTGCCAGCAGTTACTACGGGGAAGGCACTGAAGCTTTCTTT.

This clonotype was seen more than once but under ten times. V and J are TRBV6-1 and TRBJ2-1; 8 bases line up with TRBD1. The germline CDR1 and CDR2 sequences are MNHNS and SASEGT. CDR3 size: 13 residues. V lost 6 bases to trimming and J lost 10 bases; unmatched junction nucleotides: 8. CDR3 sequence (DNA): TGTGCCAGCAGCCCCCTCGACAGGGGCGAGCAGTTCTTC. Its translation: CASSPLDRGEQFF.

This clonotype was detected a few times. V usage is TRBV12-3 or TRBV12-4 and J usage is TRBJ2-6; maybe TRBD1 (5 bases). CDR3 length equals 15 residues. Trimming left V 2 bases short and J 0 bases short, with 5 bases between. This CDR3 reads CASSLRGSGANVLTF. The CDR3 nucleotides are TGTGCCAGCAGTTTAAGGGGCTCTGGGGCCAACGTCCTGACTTTC.

This clonotype is labeled medium-sized. This chain joins TRBV6-1 and TRBJ2-5, with D possibly matching TRBD1 (6 bases). CDR3 length: 15 residues. Germline-derived CDR1 and CDR2 are MNHNS and SASEGT. Trimming left V 5 bases short and J 5 bases short, with 18 bases between. The DNA for the CDR3 is TGTGCCAGCAGTCTCTACAGGGATGCATGGGAGACCCAGTACTTC. It encodes CASSLYRDAWETQYF.

This clonotype was seen a few times. The J gene is TRBJ2-1, the V gene TRBV11-1, with 11 bases aligning to TRBD2. Germline CDR1 and CDR2: SGHAT and FQDESV (reference sequence). The CDR3 is made up of 16 amino acids. With 5 bases clipped from V and 4 bases from J, the junction kept 7 bases outside the gene matches. The chain's CDR3 is CASSLSGLAEYNEQFF. The CDR3, as DNA: TGTGCCAGCAGCCTATCGGGACTAGCGGAGTACAATGAGCAGTTCTTC.

By share of the sample, this clonotype is medium-sized (0.01 to 0.1%). The chain couples TRBV28 to TRBJ2-7; weak D call: TRBD2 (6 bases). CDR1 is MDHEN and CDR2 is SYDVKM in the germline V gene. The CDR3 has 14 amino acids. Trimming removed 8 bases from V and 3 bases from J, with 17 bases in between. The DNA for the CDR3 is TGTGCCAGCCGCTACCGAATGGGGGGCTACGAGCAGTACTTC. Encoded protein: CASRYRMGGYEQYF.

There are a few counts of this clonotype. CDR3 nucleotides: TGTGCCAGCACCCTAGGAGGGATCTACAATGAGCAGTTCTTC. Amino acid sequence: CASTLGGIYNEQFF. V gene TRBV11-2 combines with J gene TRBJ2-1; D perhaps matches TRBD2 (6 bases). The CDR3 covers 14 residues. The V gene lost 7 bases and the J gene lost 3 bases, with 13 bases spanning the gap. Germline V gene sequence: CDR1 SGHAT, CDR2 FQNNGV.

Within the sample, this clonotype is medium-sized. The V gene is TRBV7-2, the J gene TRBJ2-1, with a tentative D call TRBD1 (5 bases). Germline CDR1 is SGHTA and CDR2 is FQGNSA. Trimming took 3 bases from V and 3 from J, leaving 6 bases between them. The CDR3 runs 13 residues. In nucleotides, the CDR3 is TGTGCCAGCAGCTTGGACAACTACAATGAGCAGTTCTTC. Translating gives CASSLDNYNEQFF.

The CDR3 region has the DNA TGTGCCAGCAGTACTCGACTAGTGGGATCCTACAATGAGCAGTTCTTC. Protein product: CASSTRLVGSYNEQFF. The chain uses TRBV12-3 or TRBV12-4 and TRBJ2-1; weak D call: TRBD2 (6 bases). Trimming cost V 5 bases and J 1 base, with 15 bases left between them. CDR3 length: 16 amino acids.

A few counts support this clonotype. The gene calls are TRBV10-3 and TRBJ2-1; D remains ambiguous. This CDR3 contains 13 residues. Trimming took 4 bases from V and 6 from J, leaving 10 bases between them. The germline V gene has CDR1 ENHRY and CDR2 SYGVKD. The CDR3 spells CAISAPNSNEQFF. CDR3 in DNA: TGTGCCATCAGTGCACCGAACAGCAATGAGCAGTTCTTC.

This rearrangement joins TRBV11-3 to TRBJ2-3; D is perhaps TRBD2 (6 bases). The V and J ends lost 3 bases and 0 bases respectively, with 13 bases between them. The CDR3 is 16 residues long. Germline values: CDR1 SGHNT, CDR2 YENEEA. This CDR3 reads CASSLGAGPSTDTQYF. In DNA form, the CDR3 reads TGTGCCAGCAGCTTGGGAGCGGGTCCCAGCACAGATACGCAGTATTTT.

By sample share, this clonotype is medium-sized (0.01 to 0.1%). The J gene is TRBJ2-5, the V gene TRBV11-3; 7 nucleotides match TRBD1. Trimming removed 3 bases from V and 0 bases from J; junction bases left unmatched: 1. Germline CDR1 and CDR2: SGHNT and YENEEA. This CDR3 is built from 14 residues. The CDR3 coding sequence is TGTGCCAGCAGCTTGGGACAGTACCAAGAGACCCAGTACTTC. This encodes CASSLGQYQETQYF.

In this sample, this clonotype is medium-sized. This chain links TRBV6-1 with TRBJ2-1; a possible D gene is TRBD1 (6 bases). Germline CDR1 reads MNHNS; CDR2 reads SASEGT. Trimming took 2 bases from V and 10 from J, leaving 9 bases between them. There are 12 residues in the CDR3. The CDR3 region is CASSERGTEQFF. In DNA, the CDR3 is TGTGCCAGCAGTGAAAGGGGGACAGAGCAGTTCTTC.

J is TRBJ2-2 and V is TRBV7-6, with D maybe TRBD2 (6 bases). The germline V and J ends were trimmed by 1 base and 0 bases, with 27 bases remaining between them. This CDR3 contains 22 residues. Germline loops: CDR1 SGHVS, CDR2 FNYEAQ. The CDR3 nucleotides are TGTGCCAGCAGCTTAGTTGCGGGAAGGTCCACCGGGAAAGACGCGAACACCGGGGAGCTGTTTTTT. Amino acid sequence: CASSLVAGRSTGKDANTGELFF.

Here the CDR3 reads CATSDSTRLAGGPRDTDTQYF. The CDR3 region has the DNA TGTGCCACCAGTGATTCCACCCGACTAGCGGGAGGGCCACGGGACACAGATACGCAGTATTTT. The chain employs TRBV24-1 and TRBJ2-3, with 14 bases aligning to TRBD2. Trimming cost V 2 bases and J 2 bases; bases outside gene matches: 14. This CDR3 spans 21 amino acids. Germline CDR1 reads KGHDR; CDR2 reads SFDVKD.

This clonotype was picked up a small number of times. V and J are TRBV7-9 and TRBJ1-5; D remains unclear. The V end lost 5 bases, the J end lost 0 bases, and 8 bases lay between the germline ends. CDR1 is SEHNR, CDR2 FQNEAQ, per germline (reference sequence). The CDR3 extends over 14 amino acids. CDR3 sequence reads: CASSPAYSNQPQHF. The CDR3 nucleotides are TGTGCCAGCAGCCCTGCCTATAGCAATCAGCCCCAGCATTTT. Full variable domain (remainder filled in from reference TRBV7-9 and TRBJ1-5): DTGVSQNPRHKITKRGQNVTFRCDPISEHNRLYWYRQTLGQGPEFLTYFQNEAQLEKSRLLSDRFSAERPKGSFSTLEIQRTEQGDSAMYLCASSPAYSNQPQHFGDGTRLSIL.

The CDR3 coding sequence is TGTGCCAGCAACTCGGGACTAGCGGGCACAGATACGCAGTATTTT. As protein: CASNSGLAGTDTQYF. The V and J genes are TRBV6-1 and TRBJ2-3, with TRBD2 matching over 11 bases. V dropped 7 bases and J dropped 1; count of bases not matched to a gene: 4. The CDR3 has 15 amino acids. Germline CDR1 MNHNS, CDR2 SASEGT.

The genes are TRBV7-6 and TRBJ2-1; D remains ambiguous. The CDR3 is 13 amino acids. The germline V gene encodes CDR1 SGHVS and CDR2 FNYEAQ. Trimming took off 1 base at V and 1 base at J, with 2 bases between the two ends. CDR3 loop: CASSLVSYNEQFF. CDR3 coding DNA: TGTGCCAGCAGCTTAGTTTCCTACAATGAGCAGTTCTTC.

This clonotype showed up just a few times. This chain uses TRBV6-1 with TRBJ2-5, with 9 nucleotides matching TRBD1. The J call could be wrong; TRBJ2-1 is a better fit for the DNA end. The CDR3 sequence is 15 residues long. CDR1 and CDR2 (germline): MNHNS, SASEGT. DNA of the CDR3: TGTGCCAGCAGTTCCTCCGGGACAGGGACCTACGAGCAGTTCTTC. This gives the protein CASSSSGTGTYEQFF.

The rearrangement joins TRBV6-1 to TRBJ2-3, with a possible D match to TRBD1 (5 bases). This CDR3 comprises 13 residues. The germline V gene encodes CDR1 MNHNS and CDR2 SASEGT. Trimming shortened V by 10 bases and J by 6 bases, and 17 bases separated the two germline ends. This CDR3 is CATRATLEDTQYF. In nucleotides, the CDR3 is TGTGCCACCAGGGCCACCTTAGAGGATACGCAGTATTTT.

This clonotype was found a few times. The chain joins TRBV11-1 to TRBJ2-5, with 13 bases aligning to TRBD2. The J call may be in error: the DNA end matches TRBJ2-7 better. The CDR3 length is 21 residues. Germline loops: CDR1 SGHAT, CDR2 FQDESV (reference sequence). CDR3 bases: TGTGCCAGCAGCTCACCAACCACACCACTAGCGGGAGGGCCGGTGATCTACGAGCAGTACTTC. This codes for CASSSPTTPLAGGPVIYEQYF.

This chain links TRBV6-1 with TRBJ2-1; possible D gene TRBD2, 6 bases. CDR1 is MNHNS, CDR2 SASEGT, per germline. Trimming took off 5 bases at V and 8 bases at J, with 10 bases between the two ends. This CDR3 has 12 amino acids. This CDR3 is CASSPSGDEQFF. CDR3 nucleotides: TGTGCCAGCAGTCCATCGGGAGATGAGCAGTTCTTC.

This clonotype has more than one count but fewer than ten. The chain combines TRBV10-1 with TRBJ2-5; no definite D call. V lost 0 bases, J lost 5 bases, and 7 bases lay in between. Germline CDR1 and CDR2: WNHNN and SYGVQD (reference sequence). CDR3 length: 13 amino acids. This CDR3 is CASSESLGETQYF. CDR3 DNA: TGCGCCAGCAGTGAGTCCCTGGGGGAGACCCAGTACTTC.

The rearrangement uses TRBV6-1 and TRBJ2-4, with D perhaps TRBD1 or TRBD2 (6 bases each). This CDR3 is built from 14 residues. The germline V and J ends were trimmed by 1 base and 8 bases, with 12 bases remaining between them. Germline CDR1 and CDR2: MNHNS and SASEGT. The CDR3 DNA is TGTGCCAGCAGTGAAGGAGGGGGGTGGGACATTCAGTACTTC. As protein: CASSEGGGWDIQYF.

This clonotype rates as medium-sized. The rearrangement links TRBV6-6 to TRBJ2-2; perhaps TRBD2 as D (5 bases). V was clipped by 2 bases and J by 8 bases, with 6 bases between them. CDR1 and CDR2 from the germline V gene are MNHNY and SVGAGI (reference sequence). There are 12 residues in the CDR3. CDR3 DNA: TGTGCCAGCAGTTACCGGGGAGGGGAGCTGTTTTTT. This encodes CASSYRGGELFF.

This clonotype came up a few times. The chain recombines TRBV27 with TRBJ2-1; 10 positions match TRBD1. CDR1 and CDR2 from the germline V gene are MNHEY and SMNVEV (reference sequence). Unmatched junction bases numbered 7, after V lost 4 bases and J lost 4 bases. The length of the CDR3 is 16 residues. CDR3 bases: TGTGCCAGCAGTTCATACCGGGACAGGGGATACAATGAGCAGTTCTTC. It yields the protein CASSSYRDRGYNEQFF.

The chain links TRBV6-1 to TRBJ2-2; 7 positions match TRBD1. The length of the CDR3 is 14 residues. V lost 8 bases and J lost 6; bases outside the gene matches: 9. Germline V gene data show CDR1 as MNHNS and CDR2 as SASEGT. This CDR3 reads CASGTGTDAGELFF. The CDR3 DNA reads as TGTGCCAGCGGCACCGGGACAGACGCCGGGGAGCTGTTTTTT.

The J gene is TRBJ2-1, the V gene TRBV6-1; D possibly uses TRBD1 or TRBD2 (5 bases each). Germline CDR1 MNHNS, CDR2 SASEGT. V dropped 2 bases and J dropped 4 bases, with 15 bases sitting between them. The CDR3 spans 16 residues. The CDR3 loop is CASSELGAGSYNEQFF. CDR3 nucleotide sequence: TGTGCCAGCAGTGAACTTGGGGCAGGGAGTTACAATGAGCAGTTCTTC.